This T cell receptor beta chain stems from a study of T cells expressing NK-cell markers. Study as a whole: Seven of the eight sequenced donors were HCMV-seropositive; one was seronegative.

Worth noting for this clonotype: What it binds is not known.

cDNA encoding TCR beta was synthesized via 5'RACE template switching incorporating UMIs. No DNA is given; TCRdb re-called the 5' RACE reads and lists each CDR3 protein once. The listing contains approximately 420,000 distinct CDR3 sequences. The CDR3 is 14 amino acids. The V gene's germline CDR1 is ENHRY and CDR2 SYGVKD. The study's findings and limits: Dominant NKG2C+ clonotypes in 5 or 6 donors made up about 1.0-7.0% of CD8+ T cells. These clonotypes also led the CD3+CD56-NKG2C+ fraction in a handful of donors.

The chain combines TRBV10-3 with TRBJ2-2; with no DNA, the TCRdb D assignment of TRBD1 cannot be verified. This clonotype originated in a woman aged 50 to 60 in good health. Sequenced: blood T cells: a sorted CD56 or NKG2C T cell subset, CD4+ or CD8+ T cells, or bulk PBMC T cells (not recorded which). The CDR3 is CASLPGSLGGELFF.